These T cell receptor beta chains were read from a single sample in a study of blood T cell repertoires in COVID-19. TCRdb's table, derived via immunoSEQ multiplex PCR, lists solely in-frame clones and lacks some. The sample includes approximately 250,000 clones, 84% of them seen just once. The sequenced sample was peripheral blood. Receptors originate from a woman aged 35 to 49 who had recovered from COVID-19. The CDR3 runs from the conserved cysteine through the conserved F or W. The D gene is left open where the match is weak. Clone size is not always given. Where it is, it says once, few, many or a class for expanded clones.

v_gene	abundance	d_gene	j_gene	CDR3nt	CDR3aa
TRBV2	-	-	TRBJ1-6	TGTGCCAGCAACGATTTTAGTTCACCCCTCCACTTT	CASNDFSSPLHF
TRBV10-3	once	TRBD2	TRBJ2-3	TGTGCCATCAAGAGCGGGGGACTAGATACGCAGTATTTT	CAIKSGGLDTQYF
TRBV6-5	-	TRBD1	TRBJ2-1	TGTGCCAGCAGTTACGTCGGGACAGGGGTTGATGAGCAGTTCTTC	CASSYVGTGVDEQFF
TRBV7-9	once	-	TRBJ2-1	TGTGCCAGCAGCTTAGTTGGGGGGGCCCTCAATGAGCAGTTCTTC	CASSLVGGALNEQFF
TRBV4-1	-	-	TRBJ1-2	TGCGCCAGCAGCCAGACAGTGACGACCTATGGCTACACCTTC	CASSQTVTTYGYTF
TRBV5-1	-	TRBD1	TRBJ2-7	TGCGCCAGCAGCGCGGGACAGGGGTCCTACGAGCAGTACTTC	CASSAGQGSYEQYF
TRBV14	-	-	TRBJ1-2	TGTGCCAGCAGCCAAGATAGGCAGGTCCACACCTTC	CASSQDRQVHTF
TRBV5-1	few	-	TRBJ1-1	TGCGCCAGCAGCTTGCCCATGAACACTGAAGCTTTCTTT	CASSLPMNTEAFF
TRBV28	-	-	TRBJ1-4	TGTGCCAGCAGTTTAAGGGGCCAGGGTGTGGATGAAAAACTGTTTTTT	CASSLRGQGVDEKLFF
TRBV4-1	-	-	TRBJ2-1	TGCGCCAGCAGCCAAGATGGGGAGGAGCAGTTCTTC	CASSQDGEEQFF
TRBV5-1	-	-	TRBJ1-3	TGCGCCAGCAGCAACGTACAGGGTTCTGGAAACACCATATATTTT	CASSNVQGSGNTIYF
TRBV10-3	-	-	TRBJ2-3	TGTGCCATCAGTGAGGCACTTAGCACAGATACGCAGTATTTT	CAISEALSTDTQYF
TRBV3-1/TRBV3-2	-	-	TRBJ2-6	TGTGCCAGCAGCCAACAGGTCGCTGGGGCCAACGTCCTGACTTTC	CASSQQVAGANVLTF
TRBV24-1	-	-	TRBJ2-2	TGTGCCACCAGTGATTTTCAGAACACCGGGGAGCTGTTTTTT	CATSDFQNTGELFF
TRBV2	-	-	TRBJ2-7	TGTGCCAGCAGTGAGATTTCCAGACAGTACTTC	CASSEISRQYF
TRBV27	-	-	TRBJ2-7	TGTGCCAGCAGTTTACGGGACAAGTCCTACGAGCAGTACTTC	CASSLRDKSYEQYF
TRBV30	-	TRBD1	TRBJ1-5	TGTGCCTGGAGTGTACAGGGGGGGTGGCCCCAGCATTTT	CAWSVQGGWPQHF
TRBV7-9	-	-	TRBJ1-2	TGTGCCAGCAGCTTACAGGCAGGCTATGGCTACACCTTC	CASSLQAGYGYTF
TRBV6-1	-	TRBD1	TRBJ2-7	TGTGCCAGCAGTGCCGGGCGGGGACAGGGAATCCACGAGCAGTACTTC	CASSAGRGQGIHEQYF
TRBV5-1	-	-	TRBJ1-2	TGCGCCAGCAACCCCGGGGCAGGGAGGAGGAGTGGCTACACCTTC	CASNPGAGRRSGYTF
TRBV9	-	-	TRBJ2-1	TGTGCCAGCAGCCTGGAGGGGGCGTCGAGGGATGAGCAGTTCTTC	CASSLEGASRDEQFF